This passage covers 23 T cell receptor beta chains from one sample sequenced in a study of blood T cells in healthy people across ages (dated by TCRdb to about 2015). The receptor library was made with 5' RACE. The listed sequencing device is Illumina HiSeq 2500. A second 7 to 11 cycle PCR used a sample-barcoded 5' primer and a J-beta primer mix. The raw public data were reprocessed by TCRdb itself: fastp quality trimming at Q25, MiXCR clonotype calling, in-frame beta chains only. Identical CDR3 proteins give one entry, which carries the most common genes and DNA. The sample table lists under 2 million distinct CDR3 sequences, about 35% of them with a count of one. Together, the top ten hold about 11% of the sample. The sequencing input was blood. These receptors all come from a woman aged 25-40 years in good health.

This clonotype was detected only a few times. The chain has TRBV21-1 and TRBJ2-7. TRBV21-1 is annotated as a pseudogene. This CDR3 comprises 16 residues. The CDR3 protein is CASTVLLAGVSYEQYF. In DNA, the CDR3 is TGTGCCAGCACCGTACTACTAGCGGGAGTTTCGTACGAGCAGTACTTC.

This chain links TRBV12-3 or TRBV12-4 with TRBJ1-5; 9 bases line up with TRBD1. With 3 bases clipped from V and 6 bases from J, the junction kept 6 bases outside the gene matches. This CDR3 comprises 15 residues. The CDR3 DNA follows: TGTGCCAGCAGTTTTGCGGACAGGGGAAGTCAGCCCCAGCATTTT. Its protein is CASSFADRGSQPQHF.

There are a few counts of this clonotype. This sequence joins TRBV5-1 and TRBJ2-3, with D possibly TRBD2 on 5 matching bases. CDR1 and CDR2 from the germline V gene are SGHRS and YFSETQ. The CDR3 length is 18 residues. The V and J ends lost 2 bases and 1 base respectively, with 20 bases between them. The CDR3 DNA reads as TGCGCCAGCAGCTTTAATCCTTACCCAGGAGGTGGCACAGATACGCAGTATTTT. It encodes CASSFNPYPGGGTDTQYF.

This clonotype turned up a few times. The CDR3 loop reads CASSLFAGAGETQYF. Written as DNA, the CDR3 is TGTGCCAGCAGCTTATTTGCGGGGGCAGGAGAGACCCAGTACTTC. This sequence joins TRBV11-2 and TRBJ2-7; possible D gene TRBD2, 7 bases. The DNA end favors TRBJ2-5, so the J call may be wrong. CDR1 and CDR2 from the germline V gene are SGHAT and FQNNGV. The CDR3 spans 15 residues.

The rearrangement links TRBV25-1 to TRBJ2-1, with D possibly being TRBD1 or TRBD2 (7 bases each). CDR1 and CDR2 (germline): MGHDK, SYGVNS. Trimming shortened V by 5 bases and J by 9 bases, and 20 bases separated the two germline ends. This CDR3 region has 15 residues. CDR3 protein: CASSPLGLGGGEQFF. The CDR3 DNA reads TGTGCCAGCAGTCCCCTCGGACTAGGGGGCGGTGAGCAGTTCTTC.

This clonotype was detected a few times. The chain links TRBV27 to TRBJ1-1; no firm D call. In germline, CDR1 is MNHEY, CDR2 SMNVEV (reference sequence). This CDR3 contains 15 residues. Trimming took off 5 bases at V and 3 bases at J, with 16 bases between the two ends. The CDR3 spells CASSPIPGRYTEAFF. As DNA, the CDR3 is TGTGCCAGCAGTCCAATCCCCGGACGGTACACTGAAGCTTTCTTT.

This clonotype has a handful of counts. This rearrangement joins TRBV7-9 to TRBJ2-7, with 13 nucleotides matching TRBD2. Germline V lookup: CDR1 SEHNR, CDR2 FQNEAQ (reference sequence). The length of the CDR3 is 18 residues. V gave up 5 bases and J gave up 2 bases; unmatched junction bases: 12. The CDR3 coding sequence is TGTGCCAGCAGCCCTGCTTGGACTAGCGGGGGCAAGGCCTACGAGCAGTACTTC. Amino acids: CASSPAWTSGGKAYEQYF.

The V call is TRBV4-1, the J call TRBJ1-2, with D uncertain. Germline CDR1 is MGHRA and CDR2 is YSYEKL. The V end was cut by 0 bases, the J end by 1 base, with 12 bases between. The CDR3 runs 16 residues. In nucleotides, the CDR3 is TGCGCCAGCAGCCAAGATCGGCAGGCAGATAACTATGGCTACACCTTC. Translating gives CASSQDRQADNYGYTF.

As concerns this clonotype: Mismatch with germline at one junction end may stem from a read error. The V gene is TRBV27, the J gene TRBJ2-1; tentatively, D is TRBD1 (5 bases). The V gene's germline CDR1 is MNHEY and CDR2 SMNVEV (reference sequence). This CDR3 spans 17 amino acids. CDR3 sequence: CAGSLTGHAELYNEQFF. CDR3 DNA: TGTGCCGGCAGTTTAACAGGTCACGCCGAGCTCTACAATGAGCAGTTCTTC.

This clonotype was picked up many times. The CDR3 sequence: CASSRQGTEQYF. In DNA, the CDR3 is TGTGCCAGCAGTCGACAGGGAACCGAGCAGTACTTC. V gene TRBV4-2 combines with J gene TRBJ2-7; 7 bases fit TRBD1. The CDR3 covers 12 residues. Germline V gives CDR1 LGHNA, CDR2 YNFKEQ. Losses at the gene ends were 6 bases for V and 6 bases for J; bases not matched to a gene: 5.

This clonotype was picked up many times. The V call is TRBV3-1, the J call TRBJ1-2; 7 nucleotides line up with TRBD1. This CDR3 is built from 16 residues. V gave up 0 bases and J gave up 3 bases; unmatched junction bases: 7. Germline-derived CDR1 and CDR2 are LGHDT and YNNKEL (reference sequence). CDR3 coding DNA: TGTGCCAGCAGCCAAGATCGAGGGGGCATAGACTATGGCTACACCTTC. Its translation: CASSQDRGGIDYGYTF.

A few counts support this clonotype. The chain has TRBV4-1 and TRBJ2-2, with D possibly being TRBD2 (6 bases). The CDR3 has 14 residues. V lost 3 bases, J lost 5 bases, and 10 bases lay in between. Germline-derived CDR1 and CDR2 are MGHRA and YSYEKL. The CDR3 region is CASSQGGGTGELFF. Written as DNA, the CDR3 is TGCGCCAGCAGCCAGGGGGGAGGAACCGGGGAGCTGTTTTTT.

The chain links TRBV6-5 to TRBJ1-2, with 8 bases fitting TRBD1. Germline loops: CDR1 MNHEY, CDR2 SVGAGI. The CDR3 contains 15 residues. The trim removed 0 bases at V and 5 bases at J, leaving 5 bases unmatched. The CDR3, as DNA: TGTGCCAGCAGTTACTCCGGACAGGGTAGTTATGGCTACACCTTC. Its translation: CASSYSGQGSYGYTF.

This clonotype was counted between two and nine times. The chain employs TRBV29-1 and TRBJ1-2; D not certain. Germline V gene lookup returns CDR1 SQVTM and CDR2 ANQGSEA. The CDR3 runs 14 residues. Trimming stripped 0 bases from V and 4 bases from J, with 12 bases between. The CDR3 nucleotides are TGCAGCGTTGAAGAGTCGACCCTACTCTATGGCTACACCTTC. Encoded protein: CSVEESTLLYGYTF.

This clonotype turned up a few times. The chain carries TRBV5-5 and TRBJ2-6, with D perhaps assigned TRBD1 or TRBD2 (7 bases each). Germline V gene data show CDR1 as SGHKS and CDR2 as YYEKEE (reference sequence). V lost 4 bases to trimming and J lost 0 bases, with 20 bases between them. CDR3 size: 19 residues. The CDR3 spells CASSAGVGTEYSGANVLTF. CDR3 nucleotide sequence: TGTGCCAGCAGCGCGGGGGTGGGGACAGAATACTCTGGGGCCAACGTCCTGACTTTC. Full variable domain (outside the CDR3, taken from reference TRBV5-5 and TRBJ2-6): DAGVTQSPTHLIKTRGQQVTLRCSPISGHKSVSWYQQVLGQGPQFIFQYYEKEERGRGNFPDRFSARQFPNYSSELNVNALLLGDSALYLCASSAGVGTEYSGANVLTFGAGSRLTVL.

This clonotype came up a few times. The gene calls are TRBV6-1 and TRBJ1-5; no definite D call. CDR1 is MNHNS and CDR2 is SASEGT in the germline V gene. Deletions cut 1 base from V and 3 bases from J, with 16 bases between. CDR3 length equals 17 residues. The CDR3 region is CASSEGKLAEDNQPQHF. The CDR3, as DNA: TGTGCCAGCAGTGAAGGGAAACTGGCAGAAGACAATCAGCCCCAGCATTTT.

This clonotype was detected ten times or more. This sequence joins TRBV7-7 and TRBJ2-3; D remains unclear. CDR3 length: 13 amino acids. Germline V CDR1 and CDR2: SSHAT, FNYEAQ (reference sequence). Trimming took off 3 bases at V and 1 base at J, with 5 bases between the two ends. CDR3 in DNA: TGTGCCAGCAGCTTTGCGCGCACAGATACGCAGTATTTT. It encodes CASSFARTDTQYF.

This clonotype was found a few times. The chain couples TRBV4-1 to TRBJ2-5; D is possibly TRBD2 (6 bases). Trimming left V 0 bases short and J 4 bases short, with 9 bases between. Germline values: CDR1 MGHRA, CDR2 YSYEKL. The CDR3 contains 14 residues. The CDR3 is CASSQDISGETQYF. As DNA, the CDR3 is TGCGCCAGCAGCCAAGATATTAGCGGAGAGACCCAGTACTTC.

The J gene is TRBJ1-5, the V gene TRBV2; D uncertain. CDR3 length: 16 amino acids. The V gene's germline CDR1 is SNHLY and CDR2 FYNNEI. Trimming left V 4 bases short and J 1 base short, with 14 bases between. CDR3 nucleotide sequence: TGTGCCAGCAGTGCACAGAGCCCTCGAAGCAATCAGCCCCAGCATTTT. Protein sequence: CASSAQSPRSNQPQHF.

Notes on this clonotype: This may be a read error: a much more frequent sequence differs by one nucleotide. The CDR3 sequence: CASSPPSFNRPQHF. The CDR3 coding sequence is TGTGCCAGCTCACCACCGTCCTTCAATCGGCCCCAGCATTTT. The rearrangement uses TRBV18 and TRBJ1-5; D is unclear. There are 14 residues in the CDR3. From germline, CDR1 is KGHSH and CDR2 LQKENI.

V usage is TRBV14 and J usage is TRBJ2-5; D is tentatively TRBD1 or TRBD2 (5 bases each). This CDR3 spans 17 amino acids. From germline, CDR1 is SGHDN and CDR2 FVKESK. V gave up 4 bases and J gave up 4 bases, with 22 bases separating them. In DNA form, the CDR3 reads TGTGCCAGCAGCCTCCTCGGAGGACATCGAGCCCGAGAGACCCAGTACTTC. It is translated as CASSLLGGHRARETQYF.

Only a few counts were recorded for this clonotype. The chain employs TRBV6-1 and TRBJ1-2, with TRBD1 matching over 7 bases. Germline assignment: CDR1 MNHNS and CDR2 SASEGT. J lost 6 bases, V lost 7 bases, and 14 bases had no gene match. The CDR3 totals 15 residues. The CDR3 spells CASTFSRDSYNGYTF. The CDR3 bases are TGTGCCAGCACCTTTTCCCGGGACAGTTATAATGGCTACACCTTC.

The V and J genes are TRBV7-9 and TRBJ2-1; D remains unclear. Germline V CDR1 and CDR2: SEHNR, FQNEAQ (reference sequence). CDR3 length: 15 amino acids. Trimming pared 1 base from V and 11 bases from J, leaving 18 bases between. The CDR3 bases are TGTGCCAGCAGCTTAGGCCGTGCGTCGTACGTGAAGCAGTTCTTC. It yields the protein CASSLGRASYVKQFF.